A few counts support the clone carrying this TCR beta chain. Antigen unknown. This sample is drawn from a study of identical twins. Whole-study findings and limits: Donors were not followed over many years; analysis was cross-sectional.

The CDR3 contains 12 residues. J was trimmed by 2 bases and V by 5 bases; bases with no gene match: 0. The germline V gene has CDR1 DFQATT and CDR2 SNEGSKA (reference sequence). cDNA molecules carried unique molecular identifiers, and template switching added a universal primer site. TCRdb analysed the 5' RACE reads with MiXCR anew, one entry per CDR3 protein. The table lists roughly 750,000 distinct CDR3 sequences, less than 25% of them singletons. Separately, the same data were catalogued under a study of T cells expressing NK-cell markers. As reported in that work: Sorted CD3+CD56+NKG2C+, CD3+CD56+NKG2C- and CD3+CD56-NKG2C+ T cells supplied TCR beta repertoires.

Sequenced input: PBMCs. J is TRBJ2-7 and V is TRBV20-1; TRBD2 matches 10 bases. This receptor was identified in a young woman in good health. The CDR3 sequence: CSAGTSAYEQYF. As DNA, the CDR3 is TGCAGTGCTGGGACTAGCGCCTACGAGCAGTACTTC.